This T cell receptor beta chain comes out of a study of neurological immune-mediated disorders. Many counts were recorded for this clonotype. Via MiXCR, TCRdb re-called the 5' RACE reads, giving one row per CDR3 protein. This repertoire shows fewer than 11,000 distinct CDR3 sequences, under 25% found once; its top ten account for around 50%. This CDR3 has 12 amino acids. The ends lost 2 bases at V and 6 bases at J; junction bases unmatched: 1. Germline-derived CDR1 and CDR2 are WSHSY and SAAADI. Use was made of some 1 million CD4+ or CD8+ T cells in sorted libraries. Sequencing was performed on CD8+ T cells from blood. The TCR sequence derives from a woman aged 55-75 years with HTLV-1-associated myelopathy (HAM/TSP). The chain combines TRBV10-2 with TRBJ2-7, with TRBD1 matching 7 bases. CDR3: CASSENRGEQYF. In DNA, the CDR3 is TGCGCCAGCAGTGAGAACAGGGGCGAGCAGTACTTC.